This T cell receptor beta chain was documented in a study of regulatory T cells in long-lasting Graves disease. The V gene lost 0 bases and the J gene lost 7 bases, with 12 bases spanning the gap. CDR3 length: 15 residues. From germline, CDR1 is SEHNR and CDR2 FQNEAQ (reference sequence). In regard to this clonotype: The antigen is unknown.

Regarding the study as a whole: With some 2,500 shared public clonotypes, persistent patients exceeded new patients, who shared about a thousand.

Both iRepertoire HTBI primers and Arm-PCR of CDR3 regions were used to build the TCR beta libraries. TCRdb re-called the multiplex PCR reads through MiXCR, storing one row per CDR3 protein. The sample lists about 540,000 distinct CDR3 sequences; 13% were seen once. Time point reported: newly diagnosed GD, antithyroid drugs for less than 3 months. From RNA extracted from PBMCs, the TCR library was made. The sample also formed part of further work on T cells in Graves' hyperthyroidism and ophthalmopathy. That work contributes: Most expanded thyroid clonotypes above 0.001 recurred in blood.

The J gene is TRBJ1-4, the V gene TRBV7-9; D is perhaps TRBD1 (6 bases). This material consisted of peripheral blood mononuclear cells (PBMCs), taken at new diagnosis, from a patient treated with antithyroid drugs. The clonotype originates from a man aged 30 to 45 with Graves disease. CDR3 sequence: CASSLAGGAGEKLFF. CDR3 coding DNA: TGTGCCAGCAGCTTAGCGGGGGGGGCTGGTGAAAAACTGTTTTTT.